The sample holds a few counts of the clone carrying this TCR beta chain. What it binds is not known. The CDR3 has 18 residues. V shed 0 bases and J shed 0 bases, with 15 bases lying between them. Germline V gives CDR1 LNHNV, CDR2 YYDKDF (reference sequence). The data originate from a study of T cells in Graves' hyperthyroidism and ophthalmopathy. Overall study results and limits: Before onset, ophthalmopathy was predicted by the model a median around 6 months earlier. Blood also carried most thyroid clonotypes expanded above 0.001.

Across 18 months, stable Graves' hyperthyroidism was marked by no progression to ophthalmopathy. Amplified regions were TCR beta CDR3 sequences from RNA transcripts. RT-PCR in the first round (using the HTBI primer set) targeted the TCR CDR3. TCRdb fed the multiplex PCR reads into MiXCR, producing one record per CDR3 protein. Here the sample spans some 360,000 distinct CDR3 sequences, 11% to 15% being singletons. The chain has TRBV15 and TRBJ1-5; D gene unclear. The source material was blood. This TCR was recovered from a woman aged 60-75 years with Graves' hyperthyroidism. The CDR3 sequence: CATSRDPPRGYSNQPQHF. The CDR3 DNA reads TGTGCCACCAGCAGAGATCCGCCCCGGGGTTATAGCAATCAGCCCCAGCATTTT.